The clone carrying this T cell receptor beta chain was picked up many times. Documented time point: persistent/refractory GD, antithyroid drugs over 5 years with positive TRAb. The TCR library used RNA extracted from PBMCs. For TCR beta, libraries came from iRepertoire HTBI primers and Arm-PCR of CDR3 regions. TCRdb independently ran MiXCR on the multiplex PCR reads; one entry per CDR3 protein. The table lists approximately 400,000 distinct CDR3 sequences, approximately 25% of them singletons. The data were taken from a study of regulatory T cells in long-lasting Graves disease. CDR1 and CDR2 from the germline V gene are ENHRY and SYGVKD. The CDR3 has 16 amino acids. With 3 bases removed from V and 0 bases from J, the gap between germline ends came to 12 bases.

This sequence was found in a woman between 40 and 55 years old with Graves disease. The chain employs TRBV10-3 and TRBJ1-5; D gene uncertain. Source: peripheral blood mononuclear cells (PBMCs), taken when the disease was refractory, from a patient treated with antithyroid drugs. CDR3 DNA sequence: TGTGCCATCAGTGATCAAGGGAACCCTAGCAATCAGCCCCAGCATTTT. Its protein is CAISDQGNPSNQPQHF.